These 13 T cell receptor beta chains share one sample of origin, sequenced in a study of cytomegalovirus exposure and HLA in healthy donors. The PCR contained 60 Vbeta and 13 Jbeta primers. Method: immunoSEQ multiplex PCR; TCRdb's copy keeps in-frame clones and lacks some. The top ten clones hold about 1.9% of a sample with 100,000 to 150,000 clones, 60% to 85% of them seen once. Sequencing was done on a sample of PBMCs. Receptors were obtained from a man aged 50-60 years in good health and CMV-seronegative.

The V and J genes are TRBV9 and TRBJ2-2; 9 nucleotides line up with TRBD2. This CDR3 has 18 residues. The V and J ends lost 4 bases and 8 bases, in that order; junction bases with no gene match: 18. Per germline, CDR1 SGDLS and CDR2 YYNGEE. The CDR3 region has the DNA TGTGCCAGCAGCCCAGAAGTGGCGGGGGGGCCCCAGGGGGGGGAGCTGTTTTTT. This gives the protein CASSPEVAGGPQGGELFF.

The CDR3 DNA sequence: TGCGCCAGCAGCTTAAACGCCGGGGACAATGAGCAGTTCTTC. Amino acids: CASSLNAGDNEQFF. The chain uses TRBV5-1 and TRBJ2-1; possibly TRBD2 for D (5 bases). Trimming took off 2 bases at V and 5 bases at J, with 11 bases between the two ends. This CDR3 contains 14 residues. Per germline, CDR1 SGHRS and CDR2 YFSETQ. The whole variable domain, remainder taken from reference TRBV5-1 and TRBJ2-1, is KAGVTQTPRYLIKTRGQQVTLSCSPISGHRSVSWYQQTPGQGLQFLFEYFSETQRNKGNFPGRFSGRQFSNSRSEMNVSTLELGDSALYLCASSLNAGDNEQFFGPGTRLTVL.

The chain recombines TRBV7-2 with TRBJ1-2; TRBD1 is a possible D gene (6 bases). Between the trimmed V and J ends, which lost 4 bases and 8 bases, there was a span of 14 bases. The CDR3 totals 13 residues. The germline V gene has CDR1 SGHTA and CDR2 FQGNSA. The CDR3 DNA reads as TGTGCCAGCAGCTCCTGGCAGGGGTCAGGCTACACCTTC. Its translation: CASSSWQGSGYTF. Full variable domain (outside the CDR3, taken from reference TRBV7-2 and TRBJ1-2): GAGVSQSPSNKVTEKGKDVELRCDPISGHTALYWYRQSLGQGLEFLIYFQGNSAPDKSGLPSDRFSAERTGGSVSTLTIQRTQQEDSAVYLCASSSWQGSGYTFGSGTRLTVV.

This rearrangement joins TRBV6-1 to TRBJ2-3, with 9 positions matching TRBD2. The germline V gene has CDR1 MNHNS and CDR2 SASEGT. J was trimmed by 4 bases and V by 2 bases; bases with no gene match: 13. CDR3 length: 18 amino acids. The CDR3 region is CASSEKIGAGGAADTQYF. CDR3 sequence (DNA): TGTGCCAGCAGTGAAAAGATCGGCGCGGGGGGGGCAGCAGATACGCAGTATTTT.

The V call is TRBV23-1, the J call TRBJ1-1; D remains ambiguous. TRBV23-1 is annotated as an ORF whose role is uncertain. V was pared by 10 bases and J by 11 bases, with 14 bases between. The CDR3 consists of 10 residues. CDR3 residues: CATKTGEAFF. CDR3 DNA: TGCGCCACCAAGACCGGGGAGGCTTTCTTT.

The chain uses TRBV9 and TRBJ2-7, with 10 bases fitting TRBD1. This CDR3 is 15 amino acids long. V was pared by 4 bases and J by 3 bases, with 7 bases of the junction left unmatched. The germline V gene has CDR1 SGDLS and CDR2 YYNGEE. Here the CDR3 DNA reads TGTGCCAGCAGCTCAGGGACAGGGGTAAACTACGAGCAGTACTTC. Its translation: CASSSGTGVNYEQYF.

This clone was seen once. The chain employs TRBV7-9 and TRBJ2-7; D is uncertain. The CDR3 length is 15 residues. Deletions cut 5 bases from V and 2 bases from J, with 16 bases between. Germline V gives CDR1 SEHNR, CDR2 FQNEAQ (reference sequence). Written as DNA, the CDR3 is TGTGCCAGCAGCGCGGCCGGAACATCGACCTACGAGCAGTACTTC. Translated, it gives CASSAAGTSTYEQYF.

A remark on this clone: The sample holds other DNA sequences that translate to the same CDR3. The chain has TRBV5-5 and TRBJ2-7, with TRBD1 as a possible D gene (5 bases). From germline, CDR1 is SGHKS and CDR2 YYEKEE (reference sequence). This CDR3 is 13 amino acids long. The V gene lost 4 bases and the J gene lost 1 base, with 9 bases spanning the gap. Here the CDR3 reads CASSLQGSYEQYV. The CDR3 bases are TGTGCCAGCAGCCTGCAGGGATCCTACGAGCAGTACGTC.

This clone was seen only a few times. The V and J genes are TRBV19 and TRBJ2-1, with D perhaps TRBD1 (8 bases). Trimming took off 6 bases at V and 5 bases at J, with 17 bases between the two ends. The germline V gene has CDR1 LNHDA and CDR2 SQIVND (reference sequence). This CDR3 has 15 residues. The CDR3 region is CASRTTGGEDNEQFF. The CDR3 bases are TGTGCCAGTAGGACTACAGGGGGGGAAGACAATGAGCAGTTCTTC.

The chain uses TRBV9 and TRBJ2-7; maybe TRBD2 (5 bases). Germline CDR1 and CDR2: SGDLS and YYNGEE. V was shortened by 2 bases and J by 6 bases, with 21 bases between the two germline ends. The CDR3 extends over 16 amino acids. CDR3 sequence reads: CASSVESGVVGGEQYF. CDR3 bases: TGTGCCAGCAGCGTCGAGTCCGGGGTAGTGGGCGGCGAGCAGTACTTC.

The chain recombines TRBV29-1 with TRBJ2-3; 14 bases are shared with TRBD2. Trimming cost V 6 bases and J 6 bases; bases outside gene matches: 11. CDR3 size: 16 residues. Germline V gives CDR1 SQVTM, CDR2 ANQGSEA. The CDR3 protein is CSVADLTSGGADTQYF. The CDR3 region has the DNA TGCAGCGTAGCCGATCTGACTAGCGGGGGGGCTGATACGCAGTATTTT.

V and J are TRBV19 and TRBJ1-6; no clear D. The CDR3 consists of 14 residues. The V end lost 3 bases, the J end lost 5 bases, and 8 bases lay between the germline ends. Germline CDR1 LNHDA, CDR2 SQIVND (reference sequence). CDR3 DNA: TGTGCCAGTAGTATTTCGAGCGATAATTCACCCCTCCACTTT. It is translated as CASSISSDNSPLHF.

The genes are TRBV29-1 and TRBJ1-1; D is undetermined. Trimming removed 8 bases from V and 1 base from J, with 11 bases in between. The length of the CDR3 is 12 residues. Germline V gene data show CDR1 as SQVTM and CDR2 as ANQGSEA. CDR3 in DNA: TGCAGCCTAGGCGGGGAGAACACTGAAGCTTTCTTT. Amino acids: CSLGGENTEAFF.